One T cell receptor beta chain is described in this entry. The table lists this clone with a count of one. It has no known antigen specificity. Base qualities are not provided; no much larger clone lies one nucleotide away. This sample is part of a study of blood T cell repertoires in COVID-19 (dated by TCRdb to the early 2020s). Turning to the overall study: Samples covering the acute and convalescent phases of COVID-19 were provided by collaborators in the United States, Italy and Spain. Subjects who had been exposed to COVID-19, were actively infected with it, or had recovered from it provided the deeply sampled blood TCRbeta repertoires that made up the dataset. The repertoires were released in a freely available public database meant as a resource for research on the immune response to SARS-CoV-2. Nearly every sample came with metadata listing a de-identified subject ID, COVID-19 status, age in years and sex. Where HLA class I and class II types were available, the types were taken from metadata supplied by the sample provider, not from assay-based typing. The prospective study material was composed of cDNA or gDNA derived from T cells, B-cell-depleted T cells, or PBMCs. Samples were obtained from the ongoing ImmuneRACE study (first 160 participants) and from about 1,300 subjects provided by 6 global collaborators.

Each collaborating institution followed its own protocols to collect whole blood in K2EDTA tubes. For TCRbeta analysis, collaborators shipped samples as frozen whole blood, isolated PBMCs, or DNA extracted from either of those sample types. The research as a whole found: Clinical and demographic metadata were provided uncurated, with the amount varying by source and participant.

TCRbeta CDR3 regions were amplified from genomic DNA using the immunoSEQ Assay, a bias-controlled multiplex PCR. The study's own analysis went as follows. Within the assay, amplification of reference gene primers was used to estimate how many nucleated cells each sample contained. Sequence reads were collapsed and filtered to measure the absolute abundance of every unique TCRbeta CDR3 rearrangement. For each sample, productive Simpson clonality was calculated by taking the square root of Simpson's diversity index across productive rearrangements. Held by TCRdb, this immuneACCESS table contains in-frame sequences only and omits some clones. Under half of the omission traces to an unresolved V gene where checked; the cause of the rest is unknown. V and J calls and clone size are those listed in that table; D and trimming were worked out from the DNA. This sample is represented by 150,000 to 200,000 clones; 90% of them were singletons. Of the sample, roughly a sixth is held by the ten largest clones.

CDR3 length: 17 amino acids, cysteine to phenylalanine. Left in the record is the CDR3 DNA by itself, 51 bases read in frame from the first base. At the junction V is shortened by 4 bases and J by 4 bases; bases outside the gene matches: 13. The CDR1 and CDR2 encoded by the germline V gene (reference sequence) are MNHEY and SMNVEV. Sample: peripheral blood. This clonotype originated in a man in his sixties with active or convalescent COVID-19. The rearrangement joined TRBV27 to TRBJ1-2; TRBD1 aligns with 9 central bases. This receptor has the CDR3 CASSYLPGDRESYGYTF. Read as DNA, the sequence is TGTGCCAGCAGTTACCTACCGGGGGACAGGGAATCCTATGGCTACACCTTC.